This T cell receptor (beta chain) is from a study of cytomegalovirus exposure and HLA in healthy donors. A word on this clone: No antigen is known for it.

Whole-study results and caveats: Later analysis demonstrated an association between a missense DCLRE1C variant and TCR beta V- and J-gene trimming.

Primers: 60 Vbeta forward and 13 Jbeta reverse. This table comes from immunoSEQ multiplex PCR, and its TCRdb copy is limited to in-frame clones, with some not included. Of around 90,000 clones detected, about four fifths appear once; the ten largest clones hold less than 9.5%. The CDR3 runs 15 residues. The V and J ends lost 0 bases and 2 bases respectively, with 10 bases between them. Germline CDR1 is MNHNS and CDR2 is SASEGT. V and J are TRBV6-1 and TRBJ2-5; D unresolved. The receptor was isolated from a young man in good health and CMV-seronegative. Sequenced sample: PBMCs. CDR3 nucleotides: TGTGCCAGCAGTGAAGCGCTTTCCAGTCAAGAGACCCAGTACTTC. Protein product: CASSEALSSQETQYF.